This T cell receptor beta chain was found in a study of T cells in Graves' hyperthyroidism and ophthalmopathy. Overall study: The initial diagnosis was the point when peripheral blood was collected, ahead of any treatment.

Every diagnosis used clinical symptoms, serum thyroxine and TRAb, thyroid ultrasound and orbital computed tomography. RNA transcripts served as the template for amplifying TCR beta CDR3 regions. Initially, a first-round RT-PCR of the TCR CDR3 employed the HTBI primer set. MiXCR was run by TCRdb on the multiplex PCR reads, yielding one entry per CDR3 protein. This sample yields about half a million distinct CDR3 sequences, of which approximately 23% are seen a single time; about 53% belongs to the top ten. Germline V gives CDR1 DFQATT, CDR2 SNEGSKA (reference sequence). This CDR3 is built from 14 residues. Whole-study findings and limits: Most clonotypes expanded in the thyroid (above 0.001) were also present in blood.

A remark on this clonotype: Its antigen is still unknown. A much larger clonotype is one base distant, so this may be a read error.

The receptor comes from a woman in her 70s with Graves' ophthalmopathy. Material for sequencing was blood. J is TRBJ1-1 and V is TRBV20-1; 7 nucleotides match TRBD1. The CDR3 bases are TGCAGTGCTGCCCAGGGGGGCATGAACACTGAAACTTTCTTT. This codes for CSAAQGGMNTETFF.